The TCR beta chain described here comes from a study of beta chain features in type 1 diabetes. Whole-study findings and limits: Patients' naive, central memory and regulatory TCRB repertoires appeared more alike than those of healthy donors. Patients with Type 1 diabetes showed moderately but significantly shorter TCRB CDR3s in all four CD4+ subsets.

To note about this clone: The antigen is not known.

All of the isolated RNA was reverse transcribed, so expressed TCRB transcripts were sequenced. Libraries were prepared by immunoSEQ multiplex PCR; TCRdb keeps only in-frame clonotypes and omits some of them. The sample has about 700,000 clones, around an eighth seen once; the top ten hold approximately 0.022%. Sorted CD4+ subsets: naive, central memory, regulatory, stem cell-like memory (CD45RO/CCR7/CD25/CD127/CD95/CD27 panel). After removal of 4 bases from V and 3 bases from J, the junction contained 6 bases not matched to a gene. The CDR3 has 14 residues. Per germline, CDR1 SQVTM and CDR2 ANQGSEA. V gene TRBV29-1 combines with J gene TRBJ2-3, with 8 bases that match TRBD1. This receptor was identified in a man aged 18 to 35 with type 1 diabetes. Material for sequencing was naive CD4+ T cells from blood. This chain's CDR3 is CSVVQGGATDTQYF. The CDR3, as DNA: TGCAGCGTTGTACAGGGGGGCGCGACAGATACGCAGTATTTT.